This TCR beta chain comes out of a study of blood T cells in healthy people across ages. Study observations and caveats: Higher diversity and more naive CD4+ cells were features of long-lived donors, compared to aged donors.

The amount of total RNA extracted per sample was at least 5.5 micrograms. The count of this clonotype is one. Its antigen is not identified. PCR was performed a second time for about 6 to 12 cycles using a sample-barcoded 5' primer and a J-beta primer mix. TCRdb reprocessed the 5' RACE reads with MiXCR, giving one entry per CDR3 protein. The data hold approximately 800,000 distinct CDR3 sequences, with 36% observed a single time. The origin of this receptor is a man younger than 35 in good health. Sequenced material: blood.

CDR3 loop: CSAIPGTHPSGELFF. In DNA, the CDR3 is TGCAGTGCTATTCCAGGGACTCACCCGTCCGGGGAGCTGTTTTTT. V gene TRBV20-1 combines with J gene TRBJ2-2; D may be TRBD2 (6 bases). V lost 4 bases, J lost 6 bases, and 18 bases lay in between. The CDR3 is made up of 15 amino acids. Germline V gene data show CDR1 as DFQATT and CDR2 as SNEGSKA (reference sequence).